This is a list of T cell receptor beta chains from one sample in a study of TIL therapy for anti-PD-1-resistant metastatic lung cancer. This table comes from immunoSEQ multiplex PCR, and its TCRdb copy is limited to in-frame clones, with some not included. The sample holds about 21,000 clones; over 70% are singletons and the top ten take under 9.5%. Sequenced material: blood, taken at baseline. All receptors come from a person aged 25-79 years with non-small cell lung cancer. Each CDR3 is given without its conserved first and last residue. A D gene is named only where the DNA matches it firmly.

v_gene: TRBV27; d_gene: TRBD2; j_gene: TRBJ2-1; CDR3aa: ASSLRWVTSGNYNEQF
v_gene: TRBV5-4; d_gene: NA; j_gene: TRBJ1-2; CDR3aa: ASSRRAQGSYGYT
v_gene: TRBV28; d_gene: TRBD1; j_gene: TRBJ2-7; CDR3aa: ASSSHRGSYEQY
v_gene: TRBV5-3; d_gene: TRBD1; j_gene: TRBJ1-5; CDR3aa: ARSLESPRQGHTQPQH
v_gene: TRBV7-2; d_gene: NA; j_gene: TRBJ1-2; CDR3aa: ASSPGGSDYGYT
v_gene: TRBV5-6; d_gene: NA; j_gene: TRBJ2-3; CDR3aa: ASSLAGRNSPITDTQY
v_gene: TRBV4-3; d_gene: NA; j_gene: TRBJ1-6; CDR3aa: ASSQDTGLDNSPLH
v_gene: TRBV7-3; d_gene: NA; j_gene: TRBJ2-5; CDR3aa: ASSLAGGETQY
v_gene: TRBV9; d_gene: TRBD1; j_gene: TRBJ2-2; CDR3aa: ASSVNRGNTGELF
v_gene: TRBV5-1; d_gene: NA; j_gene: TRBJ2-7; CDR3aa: ASSLVGGLNEQY
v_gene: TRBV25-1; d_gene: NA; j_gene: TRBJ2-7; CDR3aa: ASSESGSSYEQY
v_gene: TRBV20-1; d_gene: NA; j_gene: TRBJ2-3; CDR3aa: SARVTDTQY
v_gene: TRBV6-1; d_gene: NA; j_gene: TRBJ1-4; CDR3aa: ASQPVGDGEKLF
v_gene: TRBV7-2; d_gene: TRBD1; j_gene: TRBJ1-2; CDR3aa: ASTPGGYGYT
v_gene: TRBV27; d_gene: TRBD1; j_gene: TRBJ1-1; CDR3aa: ASSWTGLTEAF
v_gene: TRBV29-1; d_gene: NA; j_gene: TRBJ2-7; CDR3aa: SARGPNSYEQY